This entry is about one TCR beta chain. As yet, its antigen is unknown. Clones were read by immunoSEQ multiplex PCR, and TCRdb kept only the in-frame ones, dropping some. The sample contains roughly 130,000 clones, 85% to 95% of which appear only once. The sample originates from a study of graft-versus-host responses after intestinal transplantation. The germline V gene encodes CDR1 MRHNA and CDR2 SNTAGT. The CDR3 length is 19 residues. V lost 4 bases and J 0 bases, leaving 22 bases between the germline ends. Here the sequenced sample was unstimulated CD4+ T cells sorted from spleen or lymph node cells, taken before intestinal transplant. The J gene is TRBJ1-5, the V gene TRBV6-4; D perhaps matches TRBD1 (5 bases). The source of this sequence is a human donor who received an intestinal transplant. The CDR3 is CASSVACRDRGYSNQPQHF. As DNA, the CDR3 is TGTGCCAGCAGTGTTGCCTGCAGGGATAGGGGCTATAGCAATCAGCCCCAGCATTTT.